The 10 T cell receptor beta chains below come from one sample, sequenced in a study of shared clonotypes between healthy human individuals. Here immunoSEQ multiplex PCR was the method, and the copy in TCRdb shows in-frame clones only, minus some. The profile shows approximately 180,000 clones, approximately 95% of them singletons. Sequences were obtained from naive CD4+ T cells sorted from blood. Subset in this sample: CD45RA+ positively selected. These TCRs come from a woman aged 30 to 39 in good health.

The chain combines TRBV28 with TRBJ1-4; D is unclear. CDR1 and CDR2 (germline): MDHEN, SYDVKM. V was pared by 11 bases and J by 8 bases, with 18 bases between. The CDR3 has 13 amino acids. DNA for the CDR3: TGTGCCGCCAAGAGGGTTGGCGAAGAAAAACTGTTTTTT. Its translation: CAAKRVGEEKLFF.

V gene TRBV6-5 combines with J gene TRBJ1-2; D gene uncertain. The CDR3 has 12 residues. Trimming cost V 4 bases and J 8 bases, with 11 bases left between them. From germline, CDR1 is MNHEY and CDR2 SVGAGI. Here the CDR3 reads CASSSRPGGYTF. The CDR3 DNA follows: TGTGCCAGCAGTTCCAGGCCGGGAGGCTACACCTTC.

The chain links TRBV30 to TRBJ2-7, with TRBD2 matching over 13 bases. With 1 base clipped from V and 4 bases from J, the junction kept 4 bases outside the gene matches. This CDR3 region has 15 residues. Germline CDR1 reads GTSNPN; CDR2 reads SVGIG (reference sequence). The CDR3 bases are TGTGCCTGGAGTGCGATACTAGCGGGGGGGTACGAGCAGTACTTC. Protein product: CAWSAILAGGYEQYF.

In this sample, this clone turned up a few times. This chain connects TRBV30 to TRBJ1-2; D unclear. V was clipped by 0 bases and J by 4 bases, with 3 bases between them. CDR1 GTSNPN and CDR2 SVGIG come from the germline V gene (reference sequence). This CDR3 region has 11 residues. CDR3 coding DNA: TGTGCCTGGAGTGTAGCCTATGGCTACACCTTC. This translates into CAWSVAYGYTF.

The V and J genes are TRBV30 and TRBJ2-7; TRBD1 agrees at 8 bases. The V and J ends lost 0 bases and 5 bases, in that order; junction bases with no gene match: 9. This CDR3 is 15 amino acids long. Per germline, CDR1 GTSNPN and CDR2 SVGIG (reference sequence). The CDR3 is CAWSVRGPGGHEQYF. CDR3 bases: TGTGCCTGGAGTGTAAGGGGGCCAGGGGGCCACGAGCAGTACTTC.

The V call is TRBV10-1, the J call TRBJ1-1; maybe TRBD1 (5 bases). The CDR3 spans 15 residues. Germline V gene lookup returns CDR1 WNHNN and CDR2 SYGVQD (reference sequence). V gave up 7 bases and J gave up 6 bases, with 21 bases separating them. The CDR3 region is CASTPHGGVMAEAFF. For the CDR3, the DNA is TGCGCCAGCACTCCCCATGGGGGGGTTATGGCTGAAGCTTTCTTT.

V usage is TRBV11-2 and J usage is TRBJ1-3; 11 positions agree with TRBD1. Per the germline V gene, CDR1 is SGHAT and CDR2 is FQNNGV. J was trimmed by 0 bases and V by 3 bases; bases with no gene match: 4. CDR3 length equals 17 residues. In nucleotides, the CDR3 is TGTGCCAGCAGCTTTTCCGGGACAGGGGGCTCTGGAAACACCATATATTTT. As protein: CASSFSGTGGSGNTIYF.

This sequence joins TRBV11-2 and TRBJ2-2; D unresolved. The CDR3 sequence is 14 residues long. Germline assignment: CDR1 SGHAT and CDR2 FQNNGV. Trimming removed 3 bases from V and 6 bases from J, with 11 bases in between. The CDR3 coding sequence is TGTGCCAGCAGCTTTCATCCAGAATCCGGGGAGCTGTTTTTT. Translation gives CASSFHPESGELFF.

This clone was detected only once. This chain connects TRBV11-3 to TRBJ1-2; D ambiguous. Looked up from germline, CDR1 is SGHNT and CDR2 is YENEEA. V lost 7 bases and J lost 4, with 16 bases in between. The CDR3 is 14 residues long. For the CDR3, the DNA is TGTGCCAGCATTCTGTTAGAAAAAGGCTATGGCTACACCTTC. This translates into CASILLEKGYGYTF. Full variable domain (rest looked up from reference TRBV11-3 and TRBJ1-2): EAGVVQSPRYKIIEKKQPVAFWCNPISGHNTLYWYLQNLGQGPELLIRYENEEAVDDSQLPKDRFSAERLKGVDSTLKIQPAELGDSAVYLCASILLEKGYGYTFGSGTRLTVV.

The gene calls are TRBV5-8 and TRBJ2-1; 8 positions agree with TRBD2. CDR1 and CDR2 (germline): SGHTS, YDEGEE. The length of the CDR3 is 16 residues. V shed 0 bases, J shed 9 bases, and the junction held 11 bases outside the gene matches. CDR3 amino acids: CASSLGRAREGGEQFF. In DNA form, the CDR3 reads TGTGCCAGCAGCTTGGGACGCGCACGGGAGGGGGGTGAGCAGTTCTTC.